Each of the 7 T cell receptor beta chains below was sequenced from the same sample in a study of OX40 agonist ivuxolimab in advanced cancers. Assay: immunoSEQ multiplex PCR; the TCRdb copy retains only in-frame clones and omits some. The repertoire holds 75,000 to 100,000 clones, with roughly 84% as singletons. The sample here was CD4+ or CD8+ T cells sorted from blood, taken in a trial of the OX40 agonist ivuxolimab. All receptors come from an adult with an advanced solid tumor such as melanoma, head and neck, liver or kidney cancer.

V gene TRBV19 combines with J gene TRBJ1-1, with 7 bases aligning to TRBD1. V lost 4 bases to trimming and J lost 5 bases; unmatched junction nucleotides: 13. CDR3 length: 16 amino acids. CDR1 is LNHDA, CDR2 SQIVND, per germline (reference sequence). The CDR3 loop is CASSTDRDFPRTEAFF. CDR3 DNA: TGTGCCAGTAGTACCGACAGGGATTTTCCGAGAACTGAAGCTTTCTTT.

V is TRBV19 and J is TRBJ1-2, with unresolved D. Germline V gene data show CDR1 as LNHDA and CDR2 as SQIVND (reference sequence). The V end was cut by 5 bases, the J end by 5 bases, with 12 bases between. The CDR3 totals 13 residues. CDR3 protein: CASSPQRGYGYTF. The CDR3, as DNA: TGTGCCAGTAGTCCCCAGCGGGGTTATGGCTACACCTTC.

The DNA for the CDR3 is TGTGCCAGCAGCTCCCGTGACAGGGCAAACACAGATACGCAGTATTTT. Translated: CASSSRDRANTDTQYF. The chain carries TRBV11-1 and TRBJ2-3, with 7 bases aligning to TRBD1. CDR3 size: 16 residues. The germline V gene has CDR1 SGHAT and CDR2 FQDESV (reference sequence). V gave up 4 bases and J gave up 2 bases; unmatched junction bases: 9.

The chain has TRBV29-1 and TRBJ1-1; D not certain. Germline V lookup: CDR1 SQVTM, CDR2 ANQGSEA. The V gene lost 4 bases and the J gene lost 5 bases, with 8 bases spanning the gap. This CDR3 comprises 11 residues. CDR3 bases: TGCAGCGTTGGGGTACGGACTGAAGCTTTCTTT. Translation: CSVGVRTEAFF.

With respect to this clone: The same CDR3 can be traced to other DNA sequences in this sample. The chain is built from TRBV7-3 and TRBJ1-1; D might be TRBD1 (6 bases). Germline values: CDR1 SGHTA, CDR2 FQGTGA. The CDR3 contains 13 residues. The V and J ends lost 3 bases and 1 base respectively, with 6 bases between them. CDR3 region: CASSLGANTEAFF. CDR3 nucleotides: TGTGCCAGCAGCTTGGGGGCGAACACTGAAGCTTTCTTT.

V gene TRBV28 combines with J gene TRBJ2-7; TRBD1 matches 8 bases. V lost 5 bases and J lost 6; bases outside the gene matches: 3. The CDR3 has 12 amino acids. Germline CDR1 reads MDHEN; CDR2 reads SYDVKM. CDR3 sequence: CASSGRGREQYV. The DNA for the CDR3 is TGTGCCAGCAGTGGCAGGGGGCGCGAGCAGTACGTC.

This sequence joins TRBV28 and TRBJ2-7; 8 nucleotides line up with TRBD1. Germline V CDR1 and CDR2: MDHEN, SYDVKM. The CDR3 totals 14 residues. After removal of 2 bases from V and 6 bases from J, the junction contained 6 bases not matched to a gene. CDR3 sequence: CASSLTATGGEQYV. CDR3 nucleotide sequence: TGTGCCAGCAGTTTAACCGCAACAGGGGGCGAGCAGTACGTC.